This T cell receptor (beta chain) was recovered during a study of response to subunit inactivated influenza vaccine. This clonotype was counted ten times or more. Its antigen is undetermined. TCRdb used MiXCR to reprocess the RT-PCR reads, holding one entry per CDR3 protein. The table includes around 710,000 distinct CDR3 sequences, roughly 13% detected once. This CDR3 comprises 17 residues. Trimming stripped 6 bases from V and 0 bases from J, with 19 bases between. Germline CDR1 reads MNHEY; CDR2 reads SMNVEV (reference sequence). General study points: The study's authors posited that every seasonal influenza vaccination enlists few new T cells.

This clonotype originated in a middle-aged man who received an inactivated influenza vaccine. The gene calls are TRBV27 and TRBJ2-3, with a tentative D call TRBD2 (5 bases). Sequencing was performed on PBMCs from blood, taken less than 15 days before vaccination. The CDR3 here is CASSLSGLAFSTDTQYF. The CDR3 nucleotides are TGTGCCAGCAGCCTATCCGGGTTAGCGTTTAGCACAGATACGCAGTATTTT.